This entry concerns a single T cell receptor beta chain. No antigen is known for it. Trimming at V came to 3 bases and at J to 0 bases, leaving 14 bases not matched to a gene. Germline assignment: CDR1 DFQATT and CDR2 SNEGSKA (reference sequence). The CDR3 sequence is 17 residues long. Combining a sample-barcoded 5' primer with a J-beta primer mix, a second PCR ran for roughly 7 to 11 cycles. Template switching added a 12-random-nucleotide identifier to every cDNA molecule. Each CDR3 protein gets one entry after TCRdb re-called the 5' RACE reads with MiXCR. The sample contains about 810,000 distinct CDR3 sequences, around 34% of which appear only once. This specimen comes from a study of blood T cells in healthy people across ages. Whole-study findings and limits: As naive T cell percentage varied, TCR beta diversity correlated strongly with it. Higher diversity and more naive CD4+ cells were features of long-lived donors, compared to aged donors.

The genes are TRBV20-1 and TRBJ2-7, with 7 bases aligning to TRBD1. The clonotype originates from a man between 18 and 29 years old in good health. Sequencing was performed on blood. CDR3 residues: CSASVIVTGAISYEQYF. DNA for the CDR3: TGCAGTGCTAGTGTTATTGTTACAGGGGCGATCTCCTACGAGCAGTACTTC.